Listed below are T cell receptor beta chains from one sample, sequenced in a study of blood T cell repertoires in COVID-19. Sequenced by immunoSEQ multiplex PCR; TCRdb stores in-frame clones only, minus some. The data show just over 300,000 clones, approximately 89% seen once. Material for sequencing was peripheral blood. These receptors all come from a woman aged 25 to 39 with COVID-19, enrolled during active disease. CDR3s include the opening cysteine and the closing phenylalanine or tryptophan. Fields, in order: D gene, V gene, clone size, J gene, CDR3 DNA, CDR3 protein. A D gene is named only where the DNA matches it firmly. The size field is filled for only some rows; it gives once, few, many or a size class.

D gene: -
V gene: TRBV4-3
clone size: -
J gene: TRBJ1-6
CDR3 DNA: TGCGCCAGCAGCCAAACTGGAGGGGATTCACCCCTCCACTTT
CDR3 protein: CASSQTGGDSPLHF

D gene: -
V gene: TRBV4-1
clone size: -
J gene: TRBJ1-2
CDR3 DNA: TGCGCCAGCAGCCAAGTTGTCGGGAACTATGGCTACACCTTC
CDR3 protein: CASSQVVGNYGYTF

D gene: TRBD1
V gene: TRBV19
clone size: few
J gene: TRBJ1-2
CDR3 DNA: TGTGCCAGTAGTTCGCACAGGGGGAGTAACTATGGCTACACCTTC
CDR3 protein: CASSSHRGSNYGYTF

D gene: -
V gene: TRBV19
clone size: -
J gene: TRBJ1-2
CDR3 DNA: TGTGCCAGCACTAAGGGAGCTAACTATGGCTACACCTTC
CDR3 protein: CASTKGANYGYTF

D gene: -
V gene: TRBV5-6
clone size: -
J gene: TRBJ1-2
CDR3 DNA: TGTGCCAGCAGCTTGGGCAGTCTTTATGGCTACACCTTC
CDR3 protein: CASSLGSLYGYTF

D gene: TRBD2
V gene: TRBV7-6
clone size: -
J gene: TRBJ2-5
CDR3 DNA: TGTGCCAGCAGCTTTCTAGCGGGGGGGCTAGAGACCCAGTACTTC
CDR3 protein: CASSFLAGGLETQYF

D gene: TRBD2
V gene: TRBV7-6
clone size: -
J gene: TRBJ2-7
CDR3 DNA: TGTGCCAGCAGCTCCTGGACTAGCGGGGGGCTCTACGAGCAGTACTTC
CDR3 protein: CASSSWTSGGLYEQYF

D gene: TRBD1
V gene: TRBV5-8
clone size: -
J gene: TRBJ1-1
CDR3 DNA: TGTGCCAGCAGCTTGGGGGCAGGGGGGCTCACTGAAGCTTTCTTT
CDR3 protein: CASSLGAGGLTEAFF

D gene: -
V gene: TRBV24-1
clone size: -
J gene: TRBJ1-5
CDR3 DNA: TGTGCCACCAGTGACCCTTACGGGCCCCAGCATTTT
CDR3 protein: CATSDPYGPQHF

D gene: -
V gene: TRBV5-1
clone size: -
J gene: TRBJ2-3
CDR3 DNA: TGCGCCAGCAGCTTGGACGGGGGGCGGGATACGCAGTATTTT
CDR3 protein: CASSLDGGRDTQYF

D gene: TRBD2
V gene: TRBV29-1
clone size: few
J gene: TRBJ2-1
CDR3 DNA: TGCAGCGTCAGCGGGGGGGCCTACTATGAGCAGTTCTTC
CDR3 protein: CSVSGGAYYEQFF

D gene: -
V gene: TRBV10-2
clone size: -
J gene: TRBJ1-3
CDR3 DNA: TGCGCCAGCAGTGAGAGGGGCTCTGGAAACACCATATATTTT
CDR3 protein: CASSERGSGNTIYF

D gene: -
V gene: TRBV10-3
clone size: -
J gene: TRBJ2-5
CDR3 DNA: TGTGCCATCAGTGAGGGCTCGGAGACCCAGTACTTC
CDR3 protein: CAISEGSETQYF

D gene: TRBD2
V gene: TRBV11-3
clone size: -
J gene: TRBJ2-3
CDR3 DNA: TGTGCCAGCAGCCTTAGCGGGGGGCAAAACACAGATACGCAGTATTTT
CDR3 protein: CASSLSGGQNTDTQYF

D gene: -
V gene: TRBV4-1
clone size: -
J gene: TRBJ1-2
CDR3 DNA: TGCGCCAGCAGCCAAGGCGGGGAGAGGGGCTACACCTTC
CDR3 protein: CASSQGGERGYTF

D gene: -
V gene: TRBV19
clone size: -
J gene: TRBJ1-2
CDR3 DNA: TGTGCCAGTAGCTACTCGACAGGCCAAATCCCCTACACCTTC
CDR3 protein: CASSYSTGQIPYTF

D gene: -
V gene: TRBV3-1/TRBV3-2
clone size: -
J gene: TRBJ2-3
CDR3 DNA: TGTGCCAGCAGCCAAAGGGGCAGGCCAGATACGCAGTATTTT
CDR3 protein: CASSQRGRPDTQYF

D gene: TRBD2
V gene: TRBV7-2
clone size: -
J gene: TRBJ2-3
CDR3 DNA: TGTGCCAGCAGCCTAGCGGGGGCGTCCGGAGATACGCAGTATTTT
CDR3 protein: CASSLAGASGDTQYF

D gene: TRBD2
V gene: TRBV9
clone size: once
J gene: TRBJ2-1
CDR3 DNA: TGTGCCAGCAGCGTAGGTCCTAGCGGGGCCCCTCGGTACAATGAGCAGTTCTTC
CDR3 protein: CASSVGPSGAPRYNEQFF

D gene: TRBD1
V gene: TRBV19
clone size: once
J gene: TRBJ2-3
CDR3 DNA: TGTGCCAGTAGTATAGGACAGGGAACAGATACGCAGTATTTT
CDR3 protein: CASSIGQGTDTQYF

D gene: -
V gene: TRBV11-3
clone size: -
J gene: TRBJ1-1
CDR3 DNA: TGTGCCAGCAGCTTGGGGAGAAGGACTGAAGCTTTCTTT
CDR3 protein: CASSLGRRTEAFF

D gene: -
V gene: TRBV4-2
clone size: -
J gene: TRBJ1-5
CDR3 DNA: TGTGCCAGCAGCCAAGCCTCGGGGGATCAGCCCCAGCATTTT
CDR3 protein: CASSQASGDQPQHF

D gene: -
V gene: TRBV6-4
clone size: -
J gene: TRBJ1-1
CDR3 DNA: TGTGCCAGCAGAATGACACAAAATTCCCCGAACACTGAAGCTTTCTTT
CDR3 protein: CASRMTQNSPNTEAFF

D gene: -
V gene: TRBV2
clone size: once
J gene: TRBJ2-5
CDR3 DNA: TGTGCCAGCAGTGGGGCTCCATGGCGAGCCCAACAAGAGACCCAGTACTTC
CDR3 protein: CASSGAPWRAQQETQYF

D gene: TRBD2
V gene: TRBV19
clone size: -
J gene: TRBJ2-3
CDR3 DNA: TGTGCCAGTAGTATTCGGGGGGGGGCCACAGATACGCAGTATTTT
CDR3 protein: CASSIRGGATDTQYF

D gene: -
V gene: TRBV4-2
clone size: -
J gene: TRBJ1-1
CDR3 DNA: TGTGCCAGCAGCCAAGTGGTGGGGAGGACCACTGAAGCTTTCTTT
CDR3 protein: CASSQVVGRTTEAFF